One and the same sample provided the 24 T cell receptor beta chains below, sequenced in a study of OX40 agonist ivuxolimab in advanced cancers. Only in-frame clones appear in the TCRdb table, and some are missing; sequencing was by immunoSEQ multiplex PCR. The sample has roughly 40,000 clones, approximately 80% seen once. Specimen: CD4+ or CD8+ T cells sorted from blood, collected in a trial of the OX40 agonist ivuxolimab. Receptors were obtained from an adult with an advanced solid tumor such as melanoma, head and neck, liver or kidney cancer.

V is TRBV19 and J is TRBJ2-3; D call uncertain. The CDR3 length is 13 residues. The germline CDR1 and CDR2 sequences are LNHDA and SQIVND (reference sequence). Trimming shortened V by 1 base and J by 4 bases, and 6 bases separated the two germline ends. The CDR3 nucleotides are TGTGCCAGTAGTATAGCTGGGGCAGATACGCAGTATTTT. This translates into CASSIAGADTQYF.

In this sample, this clone turned up a few times. This sequence joins TRBV4-1 and TRBJ2-1; TRBD1 matches 10 bases. CDR3 length: 15 amino acids. Unmatched junction bases numbered 5, after V lost 1 base and J lost 8 bases. Germline CDR1 MGHRA, CDR2 YSYEKL. CDR3 sequence reads: CASSQVGTGVYEQFF. The CDR3 DNA reads as TGCGCCAGCAGCCAAGTGGGGACAGGGGTCTATGAGCAGTTCTTC.

The rearrangement uses TRBV9 and TRBJ2-3; D possibly matches TRBD1 or TRBD2 (5 bases each). CDR3 size: 15 residues. The germline gives CDR1 SGDLS, CDR2 YYNGEE. Trimming cost V 5 bases and J 0 bases, with 13 bases left between them. CDR3 amino acids: CASRGDLWSTDTQYF. The CDR3 nucleotides read TGTGCCAGCAGGGGGGACCTATGGAGCACAGATACGCAGTATTTT.

The CDR3 DNA is TGTGCCAGCAGTTTGTGGGGAGGGGTTGGCAATGAGCAGTTCTTC. Translation gives CASSLWGGVGNEQFF. The V call is TRBV28, the J call TRBJ2-1; 7 positions match TRBD2. The CDR3 runs 15 residues. Trimming cost V 3 bases and J 6 bases; bases outside gene matches: 8. Per the germline V gene, CDR1 is MDHEN and CDR2 is SYDVKM.

The rearrangement links TRBV7-3 to TRBJ2-7; D tentatively reads TRBD1 or TRBD2 (5 bases each). V was pared by 0 bases and J by 2 bases, with 11 bases between. Germline V gene data show CDR1 as SGHTA and CDR2 as FQGTGA. The CDR3 extends over 15 amino acids. The CDR3 loop is CASSLTGTDPYEQYF. DNA of the CDR3: TGTGCCAGCAGCTTAACCGGGACGGATCCCTACGAGCAGTACTTC. Complete variable domain (other parts from reference TRBV7-3 and TRBJ2-7): GAGVSQTPSNKVTEKGKYVELRCDPISGHTALYWYRQSLGQGPEFLIYFQGTGAADDSGLPNDRFFAVRPEGSVSTLKIQRTERGDSAVYLCASSLTGTDPYEQYFGPGTRLTVT.

The V call is TRBV4-1, the J call TRBJ1-5, with no clear D. The CDR3 contains 13 residues. The V end lost 1 base, the J end lost 5 bases, and 6 bases lay between the germline ends. CDR1 is MGHRA and CDR2 is YSYEKL in the germline V gene. The CDR3 DNA is TGCGCCAGCAGCCAAGTGGTGGATCAGCCCCAGCATTTT. It translates to CASSQVVDQPQHF.

J is TRBJ1-1 and V is TRBV7-3, with 7 nucleotides matching TRBD1. After removal of 4 bases from V and 0 bases from J, the junction contained 2 bases not matched to a gene. CDR3 length: 14 residues. Germline values: CDR1 SGHTA, CDR2 FQGTGA. CDR3 DNA sequence: TGTGCCAGCAGCTCGGGACAGCTGAACACTGAAGCTTTCTTT. Its protein product is CASSSGQLNTEAFF.

In its sample, this clone was seen a few times. The rearrangement links TRBV2 to TRBJ1-1; possibly TRBD1 for D (6 bases). V gave up 4 bases and J gave up 10 bases, with 19 bases separating them. The CDR3 runs to 14 residues. The V gene's germline CDR1 is SNHLY and CDR2 FYNNEI. The CDR3 DNA reads TGTGCCAGCAGTGCCCAGGGGACGGCTGTAAGAGCTTTCTTT. Translation: CASSAQGTAVRAFF.

This chain connects TRBV6-1 to TRBJ1-5, with D tentatively TRBD1 (5 bases). The CDR3 covers 18 residues. Looked up from germline, CDR1 is MNHNS and CDR2 is SASEGT. V shed 3 bases and J shed 1 base, with 19 bases lying between them. Here the CDR3 reads CASSESTPGRWSNQPQHF. DNA for the CDR3: TGTGCCAGCAGTGAGTCCACGCCGGGACGGTGGAGCAATCAGCCCCAGCATTTT.

J is TRBJ2-7 and V is TRBV7-2, with 13 bases lining up with TRBD2. Looked up from germline, CDR1 is SGHTA and CDR2 is FQGNSA. The CDR3 length is 14 residues. The trim removed 5 bases at V and 9 bases at J, leaving 7 bases unmatched. Written as DNA, the CDR3 is TGTGCCAGCAGCCCCTGGACTAGCGGGGGAGGGCAGTACTTC. Translating it yields CASSPWTSGGGQYF.

The genes are TRBV11-2 and TRBJ2-3; tentatively, D is TRBD2 (6 bases). The germline CDR1 and CDR2 sequences are SGHAT and FQNNGV. Trimming took 4 bases from V and 6 from J, leaving 17 bases between them. This CDR3 contains 15 residues. The CDR3 spells CASSSVAETWDTQYF. DNA for the CDR3: TGTGCCAGCAGCTCCGTAGCGGAGACGTGGGATACGCAGTATTTT.

This clone appeared once. The chain couples TRBV5-6 to TRBJ1-5; 7 nucleotides align to TRBD1. Germline V gene data show CDR1 as SGHDT and CDR2 as YYEEEE. The junction had 5 bases not matched to a gene; V was cut back by 5 bases and J by 0 bases. This CDR3 is 15 amino acids long. The CDR3 loop reads CASRKGGISNQPQHF. Here the CDR3 DNA reads TGTGCCAGCAGAAAAGGGGGCATTAGCAATCAGCCCCAGCATTTT.

The chain joins TRBV4-1 to TRBJ1-2, with TRBD1 as a possible D gene (5 bases). The CDR3 loop spans 15 amino acids. The germline V and J ends were trimmed by 2 bases and 4 bases, with 14 bases remaining between them. Germline lookup yields CDR1 MGHRA and CDR2 YSYEKL. The CDR3 DNA follows: TGCGCCAGCAGCCAAAAGGGGAGGGGCGCCTATGGCTACACCTTC. Translation gives CASSQKGRGAYGYTF.

This chain connects TRBV18 to TRBJ2-1, with D tentatively TRBD2 (6 bases). Deletions cut 0 bases from V and 6 bases from J, with 15 bases between. CDR1 is KGHSH and CDR2 is LQKENI in the germline V gene. CDR3 length: 16 amino acids. CDR3 sequence reads: CASSPPWRGLANEQFF. CDR3 nucleotide sequence: TGTGCCAGCTCACCACCGTGGAGGGGTCTAGCCAATGAGCAGTTCTTC.

The rearrangement links TRBV5-5 to TRBJ2-2; TRBD2 might be the D (6 bases). Trimming cost V 1 base and J 1 base, with 8 bases left between them. There are 15 residues in the CDR3. The germline V gene has CDR1 SGHKS and CDR2 YYEKEE (reference sequence). The CDR3 reads CASSLTGVNTGELFF. In DNA, the CDR3 is TGTGCCAGCAGCTTGACGGGGGTGAACACCGGGGAGCTGTTTTTT.

This sequence joins TRBV7-3 and TRBJ2-1; 12 nucleotides agree with TRBD2. This CDR3 comprises 15 residues. In germline, CDR1 is SGHTA, CDR2 FQGTGA. V was clipped by 5 bases and J by 4 bases; unmatched bases: 3. The CDR3 sequence is CASSTGLAGYNEQFF. For the CDR3, the DNA is TGTGCCAGCAGCACGGGACTAGCGGGTTACAATGAGCAGTTCTTC.

The CDR3 DNA follows: TGTGCCAGCAGCTTAGAAAGGACAGGAATTATGAACACTGAAGCTTTCTTT. This sequence encodes CASSLERTGIMNTEAFF. The chain has TRBV7-8 and TRBJ1-1, with 7 bases lining up with TRBD1. CDR1 is SGHVS and CDR2 is FQNEAQ in the germline V gene. J gave up 0 bases and V 1 base, and 8 bases lay outside the gene matches. The CDR3 is 17 residues long.

V and J are TRBV6-5 and TRBJ2-2; unclear D gene. Trimming cost V 2 bases and J 4 bases, with 14 bases left between them. This CDR3 has 16 amino acids. Germline values: CDR1 MNHEY, CDR2 SVGAGI. CDR3 residues: CASSYRDTYSTGELFF. The CDR3 nucleotides read TGTGCCAGCAGTTACCGAGACACATATAGCACCGGGGAGCTGTTTTTT.

There are a few counts of this clone. This rearrangement joins TRBV30 to TRBJ2-1; 12 bases line up with TRBD2. Germline V gene data show CDR1 as GTSNPN and CDR2 as SVGIG (reference sequence). The CDR3 covers 16 residues. Trimming at V came to 4 bases and at J to 2 bases, leaving 6 bases not matched to a gene. The CDR3 coding sequence is TGTGCCTGGAAAGCGACTAGCGGGAGTGCCTACAATGAGCAGTTCTTC. It codes for CAWKATSGSAYNEQFF.

CDR3 protein: CASSGTSGGQYF. CDR3 bases: TGTGCCAGCAGTGGGACTAGCGGGGGTCAGTACTTC. The chain joins TRBV25-1 to TRBJ2-4; 13 bases match TRBD2. The V segment lost 4 bases and the J segment 12 bases; nucleotides outside the gene matches: 0. Germline CDR1 is MGHDK and CDR2 is SYGVNS. This CDR3 has 12 residues.

The chain links TRBV7-9 to TRBJ2-7; 9 nucleotides match TRBD1. CDR1 and CDR2 from the germline V gene are SEHNR and FQNEAQ (reference sequence). Unmatched junction bases numbered 3, after V lost 2 bases and J lost 4 bases. The CDR3 has 14 residues. The CDR3 DNA follows: TGTGCCAGCAGCTTACTTGACAGGGGGTACGAGCAGTACTTC. Translating it yields CASSLLDRGYEQYF.

The chain has TRBV19 and TRBJ2-7, with 7 bases aligning to TRBD1. In germline, CDR1 is LNHDA, CDR2 SQIVND (reference sequence). This CDR3 has 15 residues. With 6 bases clipped from V and 1 base from J, the junction kept 9 bases outside the gene matches. The CDR3 coding sequence is TGTGCCAGTAGCCCCGGGACAGCTGCGTCCTACGAGCAGTACTTC. Its protein product is CASSPGTAASYEQYF.

The chain is built from TRBV18 and TRBJ1-1; D ambiguous. The CDR3 contains 13 residues. CDR1 and CDR2 (germline): KGHSH, LQKENI. The V end was cut by 2 bases, the J end by 3 bases, with 7 bases between. CDR3 coding DNA: TGTGCCAGCTCACCATTGAAGGACACTGAAGCTTTCTTT. Its protein product is CASSPLKDTEAFF.

This clone was counted between two and nine times. The CDR3 region is CASSFGTAGELFF. The DNA for the CDR3 is TGTGCCAGCAGCTTTGGGACAGCCGGGGAGCTGTTTTTT. V usage is TRBV7-8 and J usage is TRBJ2-2; 7 bases are shared with TRBD1. Germline-derived CDR1 and CDR2 are SGHVS and FQNEAQ. The V segment lost 3 bases and the J segment 6 bases; nucleotides outside the gene matches: 1. CDR3 size: 13 residues.